This TCR beta chain was profiled in a study of OX40 agonist ivuxolimab in advanced cancers. Regarding the complete study: Ivuxolimab was a fully human IgG2 agonistic monoclonal antibody targeting the costimulatory receptor OX40 (CD134). Intravenous ivuxolimab was administered to patients every 2 weeks at six dose levels: 0.01, 0.1, 0.3, 1.5, 3 and 10 mg/kg. Among the 50 to 55 dose-escalation patients, around 20 had hepatocellular carcinoma, 15 or so melanoma, 9 renal cell carcinoma and 9 head and neck cancer. In the dose-escalation cohort, 82.7% of patients were male, and the mean age was approximately 60 years with a range of about 20 to 80. Prior anti-PD-1, anti-PD-L1 or anti-CTLA-4 therapy was permitted, and about two fifths of dose-escalation patients had received checkpoint inhibitors. Partial responses occurred in three dose-escalation patients, of whom one had hepatocellular carcinoma and two had cutaneous melanoma. The purpose of peripheral TCRbeta sequencing was to test whether ivuxolimab changed TCR sequence diversity and led to clonal T-cell expansion. The paper reports the monotherapy dose-escalation portion (N of about 47 patients) of the phase I ivuxolimab trial. General conclusions and limits of the study: At doses of 0.1 to 3.0 mg/kg, clonal expansion of both CD4+ and CD8+ blood T cells was observed from baseline to week 6. In the 0.1-3.0 mg/kg groups, partial responders were among the patients with the lowest normalized peripheral clonal expansion, particularly in CD8+ T cells. Antigen specificity was not determined for the clonally expanded peripheral T cells. After ivuxolimab, CD8+ T cells had more expanded clones than CD4+ T cells on average. Low levels of normalized T-cell clonal expansion were also seen in some nonresponding patients.

Notes on this clone: Its antigen is currently not known. Per-base qualities were not stored, and no clone one base away is much larger.

The trim is 5 bases for V and 4 bases for J, with a gap of 8 bases between the germline ends. The CDR3 sequence holds 11 residues, the cysteine and phenylalanine included. Only the CDR3 region is kept as DNA, spanning 33 bases read in frame from base 1. For CDR1 and CDR2, the germline V gene (reference sequence) lists DFQATT and SNEGSKA. Genomic DNA was extracted from sorted cells for sequencing of the TCRbeta CDR3 region. The immunoSEQ Assay was used to sequence the TCRbeta CDR3 regions. TCRdb took this table from immuneACCESS and kept in-frame rearrangements with V and J called. Such tables lack part of the clones; where checked against another copy, unresolved V genes explain under half of the gap, and the rest is unexplained. For this sample there are some 27,000 clones; approximately 83% appear just once. About 15% of the sample belongs to the ten largest clones. The trial excluded patients who had a history of autoimmune disease or who were on systemic immunosuppression. Peripheral blood for TCR sequencing was collected from all dose cohorts at baseline, on cycle 4 day 1, and on cycle 7 day 1. Samples came from an open-label, multicenter, first-in-human phase I dose-escalation trial of ivuxolimab. Adults with locally advanced or metastatic melanoma, renal cell, hepatocellular, or head and neck squamous cell carcinoma were enrolled in the trial. Before TCR sequencing, CD4+ T cells and CD8+ T cells were sorted from peripheral blood as separate populations.

The TCR was taken from an adult with an advanced solid tumor such as melanoma, head and neck, liver or kidney cancer. Recombination connected TRBV20-1 to TRBJ2-5, with TRBD1 tentatively as D gene (5 bases match). The specimen comprised CD4+ or CD8+ T cells sorted from blood, sampled in a trial of the OX40 agonist ivuxolimab. The CDR3 protein is CSAARGETQYF. The sequenced DNA: TGCAGTGCTGCTAGGGGAGAGACCCAGTACTTC.